The next 7 T cell receptor beta chains were all read from a single sample in a study of cytomegalovirus exposure and HLA in healthy donors. The PCR made use of 60 Vbeta and 13 Jbeta primers. Clones were sequenced by immunoSEQ multiplex PCR, and TCRdb holds only the in-frame ones, with some missing. The data contain some 120,000 clones, roughly 85% of them singletons. Material for sequencing was PBMCs. The receptors originated from a woman in her 40s in good health and CMV-seropositive.

This sequence joins TRBV6-1 and TRBJ2-4, with TRBD1 matching 8 bases. Germline loops: CDR1 MNHNS, CDR2 SASEGT. The V and J ends lost 0 bases and 8 bases, in that order; junction bases with no gene match: 6. The length of the CDR3 is 15 residues. CDR3 sequence: CASSEAPDRADIQYF. In DNA, the CDR3 is TGTGCCAGCAGTGAAGCTCCGGACAGGGCGGACATTCAGTACTTC.

J is TRBJ2-7 and V is TRBV2; 12 positions agree with TRBD1. J lost 5 bases, V lost 5 bases, and 13 bases had no gene match. From germline, CDR1 is SNHLY and CDR2 FYNNEI. The CDR3 extends over 17 amino acids. The CDR3 coding sequence is TGTGCCAGCAGTTCCGGGACAGGGGGCGCAGTCAACAACGAGCAGTACTTC. Translation: CASSSGTGGAVNNEQYF.

The chain has TRBV7-2 and TRBJ1-2; the D is unclear. CDR1 SGHTA and CDR2 FQGNSA come from the germline V gene. The CDR3 sequence is 13 residues long. V was clipped by 5 bases and J by 4 bases, with 11 bases between them. CDR3 DNA sequence: TGTGCCAGCAGCCCAAGCAGGATCTATGGCTACACCTTC. Its protein product is CASSPSRIYGYTF.

The chain combines TRBV25-1 with TRBJ1-2; tentatively, D is TRBD1 (6 bases). The CDR3 totals 14 residues. Per germline, CDR1 MGHDK and CDR2 SYGVNS. The ends were cut back, 5 bases at V and 4 bases at J, with 14 bases in the middle. The CDR3 region has the DNA TGTGCCAGCAGTCGGACGCAGGGGTCCTATGGCTACACCTTC. Translation: CASSRTQGSYGYTF.

The chain combines TRBV5-1 with TRBJ2-1; a possible D gene is TRBD2 (6 bases). Trimming left V 4 bases short and J 6 bases short, with 17 bases between. The germline CDR1 and CDR2 sequences are SGHRS and YFSETQ. There are 15 residues in the CDR3. The CDR3, as DNA: TGCGCCAGCAGCGGTAGCGGTCATTACAGCAATGAGCAGTTCTTC. The encoded protein is CASSGSGHYSNEQFF.

The chain recombines TRBV5-1 with TRBJ2-1; TRBD1 matches at 10 bases. CDR1 and CDR2 from the germline V gene are SGHRS and YFSETQ. V lost 1 base to trimming and J lost 6 bases; unmatched junction nucleotides: 7. CDR3 length: 16 amino acids. The CDR3 loop is CASSLRPGTGVNEQFF. The CDR3 nucleotides read TGCGCCAGCAGCTTGCGTCCCGGGACAGGGGTCAATGAGCAGTTCTTC.

This clone was detected only a few times. V gene TRBV4-3 combines with J gene TRBJ1-2, with 7 bases lining up with TRBD1. Per the germline V gene, CDR1 is LGHNA and CDR2 is YSLEER. V was clipped by 4 bases and J by 4 bases; unmatched bases: 12. This CDR3 comprises 16 residues. The CDR3, as DNA: TGCGCCAGCAGCCTCCAAAACCGGGACAGCCTCTATGGCTACACCTTC. This codes for CASSLQNRDSLYGYTF.